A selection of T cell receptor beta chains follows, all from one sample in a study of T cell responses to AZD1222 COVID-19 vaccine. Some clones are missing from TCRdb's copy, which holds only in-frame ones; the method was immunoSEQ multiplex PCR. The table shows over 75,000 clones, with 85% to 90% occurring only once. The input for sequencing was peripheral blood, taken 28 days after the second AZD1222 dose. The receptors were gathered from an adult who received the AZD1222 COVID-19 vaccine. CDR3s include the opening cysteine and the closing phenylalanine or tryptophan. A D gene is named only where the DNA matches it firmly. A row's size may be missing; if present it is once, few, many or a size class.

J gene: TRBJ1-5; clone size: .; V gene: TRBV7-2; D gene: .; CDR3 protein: CASSLSPNQPQHF; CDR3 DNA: TGTGCCAGCAGCTTATCCCCCAATCAGCCCCAGCATTTT
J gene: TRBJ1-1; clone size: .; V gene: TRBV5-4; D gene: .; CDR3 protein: CASSLSRVSDTEAFF; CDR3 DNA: TGTGCCAGCAGCTTGTCCAGGGTAAGCGACACTGAAGCTTTCTTT
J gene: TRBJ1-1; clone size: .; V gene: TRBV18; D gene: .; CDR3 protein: CASSPGGLGTEAFF; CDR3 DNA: TGTGCCAGCTCACCAGGAGGGCTTGGGACTGAAGCTTTCTTT
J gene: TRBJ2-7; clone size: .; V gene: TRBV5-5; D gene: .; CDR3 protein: CASSLSGYEQYF; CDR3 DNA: TGTGCCAGCAGCTTGTCCGGTTACGAGCAGTACTTC
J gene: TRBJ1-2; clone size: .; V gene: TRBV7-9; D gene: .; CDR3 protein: CASSFLNHPADGYTF; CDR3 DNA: TGTGCCAGCAGCTTCTTAAACCACCCCGCGGACGGCTACACCTTC
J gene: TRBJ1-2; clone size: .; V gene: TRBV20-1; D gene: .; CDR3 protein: CSASLQGVGGYTF; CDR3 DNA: TGCAGTGCTAGTCTGCAGGGAGTAGGAGGCTACACCTTC
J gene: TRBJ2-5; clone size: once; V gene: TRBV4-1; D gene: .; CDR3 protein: CASSQDPGHGETQYF; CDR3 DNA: TGCGCCAGCAGCCAAGATCCGGGACACGGAGAGACCCAGTACTTC
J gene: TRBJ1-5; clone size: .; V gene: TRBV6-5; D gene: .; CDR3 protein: CASSSSPRGSNQPQHF; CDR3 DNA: TGTGCCAGCAGTTCCTCGCCGAGGGGTAGCAATCAGCCCCAGCATTTT
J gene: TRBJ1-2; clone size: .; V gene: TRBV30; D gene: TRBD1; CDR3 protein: CAWSRQGYGYTF; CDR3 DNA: TGTGCCTGGAGTCGACAGGGGTATGGCTACACCTTC
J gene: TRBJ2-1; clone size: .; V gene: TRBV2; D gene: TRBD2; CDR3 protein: CASRQLASTDNEQFF; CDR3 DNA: TGTGCCAGCAGGCAACTAGCGTCAACCGACAATGAGCAGTTCTTC
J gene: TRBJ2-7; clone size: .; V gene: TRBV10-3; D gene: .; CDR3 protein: CAISESTAYEQYF; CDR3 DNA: TGTGCCATCAGTGAGTCGACAGCCTACGAGCAGTACTTC
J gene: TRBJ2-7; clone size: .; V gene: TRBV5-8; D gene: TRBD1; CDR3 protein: CASSADLGQGDEQYF; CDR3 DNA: TGTGCCAGCAGTGCCGATCTGGGACAGGGAGACGAGCAGTACTTC
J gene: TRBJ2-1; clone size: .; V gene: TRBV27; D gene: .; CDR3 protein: CASSLNSNEQFF; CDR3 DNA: TGTGCCAGCAGTTTAAACAGCAATGAGCAGTTCTTC
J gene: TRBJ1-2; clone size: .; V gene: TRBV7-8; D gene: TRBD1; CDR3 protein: CASSLAHRGESGGYTF; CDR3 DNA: TGTGCCAGCAGCTTAGCTCACAGGGGCGAGTCCGGCGGCTACACCTTC
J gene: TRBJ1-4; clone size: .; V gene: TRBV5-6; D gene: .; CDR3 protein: CASRATGITNEKLFF; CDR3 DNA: TGTGCCAGCAGAGCCACGGGTATCACTAATGAAAAACTGTTTTTT
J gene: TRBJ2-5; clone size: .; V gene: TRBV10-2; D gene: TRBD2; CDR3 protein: CASSSGGDVETQYF; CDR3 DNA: TGCGCCAGCAGCAGCGGGGGGGATGTTGAGACCCAGTACTTC
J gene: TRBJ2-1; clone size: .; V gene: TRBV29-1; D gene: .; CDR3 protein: CSAWRDNEQFF; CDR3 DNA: TGCAGCGCCTGGAGAGACAATGAGCAGTTCTTC
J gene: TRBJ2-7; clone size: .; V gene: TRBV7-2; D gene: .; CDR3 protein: CASSLFMSSYEQYF; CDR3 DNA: TGTGCCAGCAGCTTGTTCATGTCCTCCTACGAGCAGTACTTC
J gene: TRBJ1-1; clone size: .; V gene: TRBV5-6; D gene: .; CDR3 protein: CASSPPGINTEAFF; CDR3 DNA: TGTGCCAGCAGTCCGCCAGGGATAAACACTGAAGCTTTCTTT
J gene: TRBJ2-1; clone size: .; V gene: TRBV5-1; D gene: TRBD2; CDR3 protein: CASSLEPAGVGRGEQFF; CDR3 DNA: TGCGCCAGCAGCTTAGAACCAGCGGGAGTGGGCCGCGGGGAGCAGTTCTTC
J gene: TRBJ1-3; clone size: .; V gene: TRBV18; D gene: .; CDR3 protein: CASSPQFPLGGNTIYF; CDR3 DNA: TGTGCCAGCTCACCCCAGTTCCCCCTTGGCGGAAACACCATATATTTT
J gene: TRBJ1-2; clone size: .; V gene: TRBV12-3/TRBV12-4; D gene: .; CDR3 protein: CASSLGPGYTF; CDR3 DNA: TGTGCCAGCAGTTTAGGTCCTGGCTACACCTTC
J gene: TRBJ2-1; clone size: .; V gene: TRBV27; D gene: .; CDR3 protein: CASSSQRYKVNEQFF; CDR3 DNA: TGTGCCAGCAGTTCGCAACGATATAAGGTCAATGAGCAGTTCTTC
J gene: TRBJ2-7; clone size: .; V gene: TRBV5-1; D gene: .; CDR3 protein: CASSPVGSGSLPYEQYF; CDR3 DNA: TGCGCCAGCAGCCCCGTGGGTAGCGGAAGTCTCCCCTACGAGCAGTACTTC
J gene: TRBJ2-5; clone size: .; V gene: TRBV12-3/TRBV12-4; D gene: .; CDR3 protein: CASSLGLGTQYF; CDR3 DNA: TGTGCCAGCAGTTTAGGTTTGGGGACCCAGTACTTC
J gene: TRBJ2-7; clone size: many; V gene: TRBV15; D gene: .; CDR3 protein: CATSRLETESYEQYF; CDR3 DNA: TGTGCCACCAGCAGGCTGGAGACAGAATCCTACGAGCAGTACTTC
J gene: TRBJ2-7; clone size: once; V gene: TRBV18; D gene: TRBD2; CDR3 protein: CASSPLGLARIGDEQYF; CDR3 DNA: TGTGCCAGCTCACCATTGGGACTAGCGAGGATTGGGGACGAGCAGTACTTC
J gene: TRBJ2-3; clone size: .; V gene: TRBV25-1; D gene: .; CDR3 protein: CASSTLGIWGDTQYF; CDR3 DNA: TGTGCCAGCAGTACCCTTGGTATTTGGGGGGATACGCAGTATTTT
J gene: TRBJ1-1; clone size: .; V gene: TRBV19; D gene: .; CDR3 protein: CASSISGRQNTEAFF; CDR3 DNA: TGTGCCAGTAGTATTTCCGGGAGACAGAACACTGAAGCTTTCTTT
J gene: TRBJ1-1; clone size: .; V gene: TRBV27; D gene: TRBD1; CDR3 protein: CASSETGANTEAFF; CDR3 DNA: TGTGCCAGCAGCGAGACAGGGGCGAACACTGAAGCTTTCTTT
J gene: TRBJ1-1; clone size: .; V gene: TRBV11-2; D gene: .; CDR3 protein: CASSSAAEAFF; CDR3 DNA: TGTGCCAGCAGCTCAGCTGCTGAAGCTTTCTTT
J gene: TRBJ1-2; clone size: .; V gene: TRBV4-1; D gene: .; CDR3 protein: CASSQGADGYTF; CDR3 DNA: TGCGCCAGCAGCCAAGGGGCGGATGGCTACACCTTC
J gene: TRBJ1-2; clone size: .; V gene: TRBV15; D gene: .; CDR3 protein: CATSILQGRYGYTF; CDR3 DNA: TGTGCCACCAGCATACTACAGGGACGCTATGGCTACACCTTC
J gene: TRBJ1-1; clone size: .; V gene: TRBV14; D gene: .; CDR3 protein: CASSQRQVPNTEAFF; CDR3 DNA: TGTGCCAGCAGCCAAAGGCAGGTCCCAAACACTGAAGCTTTCTTT
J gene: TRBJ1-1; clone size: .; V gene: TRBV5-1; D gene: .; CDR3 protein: CASSLWQGSVSNTEAFF; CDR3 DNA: TGCGCCAGCAGCTTGTGGCAGGGAAGCGTATCGAACACTGAAGCTTTCTTT
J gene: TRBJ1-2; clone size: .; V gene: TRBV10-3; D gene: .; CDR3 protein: CAISEWGDDSAGYGYTF; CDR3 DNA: TGTGCCATCAGTGAGTGGGGGGATGACAGTGCGGGCTATGGCTACACCTTC
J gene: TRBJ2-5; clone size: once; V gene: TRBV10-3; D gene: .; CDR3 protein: CAISVDNRVGETQYF; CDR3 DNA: TGTGCCATCAGTGTGGATAACAGGGTTGGTGAGACCCAGTACTTC
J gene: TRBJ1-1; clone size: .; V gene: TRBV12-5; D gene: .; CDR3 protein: CASGGGNTEAFF; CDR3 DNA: TGTGCTAGTGGGGGTGGGAACACTGAAGCTTTCTTT
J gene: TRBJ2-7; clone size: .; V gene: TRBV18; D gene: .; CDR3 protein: CASSPRTYEQYF; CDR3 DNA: TGTGCCAGCTCACCACGGACGTACGAGCAGTACTTC
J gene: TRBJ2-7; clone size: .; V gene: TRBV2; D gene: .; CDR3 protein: CASSEWWDKYEQYF; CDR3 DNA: TGTGCCAGCAGTGAATGGTGGGATAAATACGAGCAGTACTTC